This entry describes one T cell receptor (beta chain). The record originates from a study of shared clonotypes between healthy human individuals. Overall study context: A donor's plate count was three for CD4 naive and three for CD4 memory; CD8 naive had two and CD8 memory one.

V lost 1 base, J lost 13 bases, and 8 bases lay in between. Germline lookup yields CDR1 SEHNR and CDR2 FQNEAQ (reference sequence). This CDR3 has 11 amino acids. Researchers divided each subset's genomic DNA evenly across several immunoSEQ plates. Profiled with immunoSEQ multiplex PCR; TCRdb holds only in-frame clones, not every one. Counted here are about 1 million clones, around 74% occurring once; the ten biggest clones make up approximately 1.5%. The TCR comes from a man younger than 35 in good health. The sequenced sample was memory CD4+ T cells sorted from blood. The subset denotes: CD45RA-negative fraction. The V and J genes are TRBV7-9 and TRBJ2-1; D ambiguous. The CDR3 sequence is CASSLEAVQFF. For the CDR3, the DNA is TGTGCCAGCAGCTTAGAGGCAGTTCAGTTCTTC.